Following are 2 T cell receptor beta chains from one sample sequenced in a study of low-dose radiotherapy and immunotherapy resistance in tumors. Time point described: after trial treatment. Treatment specified: LDRT plus nivolumab, ipilimumab, low-dose cyclophosphamide and aspirin (RACIN trial). TRAV- and TRBV-specific primers primed first-strand cDNA, covering alpha and beta chains. Amplification of TCRs used a constant-region primer and V-primer adapter for about 19 PCR cycles. TCRdb reprocessed the reads with MiXCR, giving one entry per CDR3 protein. This table holds more than 90,000 distinct CDR3 sequences, under 25% found once. The source material was PBMCs, sampled after low-dose radiotherapy plus immunotherapy. These receptors all stem from a male donor with prostate cancer.

For this clonotype: It is unclear where the CDR3 begins or ends on the DNA, so no DNA is shown, and the CDR3 is as TCRdb lists it. The genes are TRBV5-1 and TRBJ1-4. Germline V gene sequence: CDR1 SGHRS, CDR2 YFSETQ. The CDR3 sequence runs 16 residues, both termini included. CDR3: CASSLGLRDNEKLFFF.

This clonotype was observed at least ten times. J is TRBJ1-1 and V is TRBV5-1; no definite D call. The CDR3 is 13 residues long. Germline V gene data show CDR1 as SGHRS and CDR2 as YFSETQ. The V end was cut by 5 bases, the J end by 0 bases, with 8 bases between. Here the CDR3 DNA reads TGCGCCAGCAGAACAGAAATGAACACTGAAGCTTTCTTT. Its protein is CASRTEMNTEAFF.